One and the same sample provided the 2 T cell receptor beta chains below, sequenced in a study of shared clonotypes between healthy human individuals. Data came from immunoSEQ multiplex PCR; TCRdb stores just in-frame clones and leaves some out. The table includes 2 million to 2.5 million clones, 80% to 95% detected once. The sample taken for sequencing was naive CD4+ T cells from PBMCs. Regarding subset: CD45RA+ positively selected. The receptors shown here come from a man aged 18 to 30 in good health. Some clones in this sample may be carry-over from other donors' samples.

CDR3 region: CAWKRPPGDGYTF. The CDR3 DNA sequence: TGTGCCTGGAAAAGGCCCCCAGGGGATGGCTACACCTTC. The rearrangement links TRBV30 to TRBJ1-2; possible D gene TRBD1, 6 bases. Germline V gene lookup returns CDR1 GTSNPN and CDR2 SVGIG (reference sequence). Between the trimmed V and J ends, which lost 4 bases and 6 bases, there was a span of 15 bases. The CDR3 loop spans 13 amino acids.

The chain joins TRBV6-5 to TRBJ2-1, with D maybe TRBD1 (6 bases). In germline, CDR1 is MNHEY, CDR2 SVGAGI. The CDR3 covers 14 residues. V lost 4 bases to trimming and J lost 6 bases, with 13 bases between them. The CDR3: CASSSIWGPNEQFF. CDR3 DNA: TGTGCCAGCAGTTCGATATGGGGGCCCAATGAGCAGTTCTTC.